This T cell receptor (beta chain) appears in the sequencing data of a study of regulatory T cells in long-lasting Graves disease. Time point indicated: persistent/refractory GD, antithyroid drugs over 5 years with positive TRAb. PBMC RNA served as the TCR library source. CDR3 regions were amplified by Arm-PCR using iRepertoire HTBI primers to build TCR beta libraries. TCRdb ran MiXCR on the multiplex PCR reads and lists one entry per CDR3 protein. The table lists approximately 440,000 distinct CDR3 sequences, about 20% of them singletons. This clonotype has a count of ten or more. This CDR3 is built from 15 residues. Trimming took 5 bases from V and 7 from J; bases not matched to a gene: 16. Looked up from germline, CDR1 is DFQATT and CDR2 is SNEGSKA (reference sequence).

This receptor was identified in a female donor with Graves disease. The V call is TRBV20-1, the J call TRBJ2-5, with 7 bases identical to TRBD2. Sequencing was performed on peripheral blood mononuclear cells (PBMCs), taken when the disease was refractory, from a patient treated with antithyroid drugs. The CDR3 DNA sequence: TGCAGTGCTGGGGTTGGGGTGCTAGCGGAGGTGACCCAGTACTTC. It yields the protein CSAGVGVLAEVTQYF.